These 7 T cell receptor beta chains came from one sample sequenced in a study of shared clonotypes between healthy human individuals. The repertoire was sequenced with immunoSEQ multiplex PCR; TCRdb's copy has only in-frame clones and lacks some. Here the sample spans 470,000 or so clones, 81% being singletons. Sample: PBMCs. These receptors all stem from a woman aged 40-49 years in good health. Some clones in this sample may be carry-over from other donors' samples.

To note about this clone: A far bigger clonotype differs at one base, so this is likely a read error. This is likely a read error, given that the CDR3 carries no conserved phenylalanine or tryptophan at its end. This chain joins TRBV4-1 and TRBJ1-5; D unresolved. Trimming shortened V by 7 bases and J by 6 bases, and 19 bases separated the two germline ends. Per germline, CDR1 MGHRA and CDR2 YSYEKL. The length of the CDR3 is 15 residues. The CDR3, as DNA: TGCGCCAGCACCCGAACCGGGGTTCTGGGTCAGCCCCAGCATCTT. It codes for CASTRTGVLGQPQHL.

This rearrangement joins TRBV28 to TRBJ2-3, with no clear D. V was trimmed by 8 bases and J by 10 bases, leaving 22 bases between them. CDR1 is MDHEN and CDR2 is SYDVKM in the germline V gene. The CDR3 has 14 residues. CDR3 nucleotides: TGTGCCAGCCCGCCCCCCATTAGGGCAAACGCGCAGTATTTT. Translated, it gives CASPPPIRANAQYF.

This clone was observed a single time. V gene TRBV18 combines with J gene TRBJ2-1; D possibly corresponds to TRBD2 (6 bases). The CDR3 is 15 residues long. The V and J ends lost 6 bases and 7 bases respectively, with 19 bases between them. The germline V gene encodes CDR1 KGHSH and CDR2 LQKENI. The DNA of the CDR3 is TGTGCCAGCTCGCCCGCCGGGACTGCCCGTAATGAGCAGTTCTTC. Its protein product is CASSPAGTARNEQFF.

The chain joins TRBV5-1 to TRBJ2-1; 11 nucleotides agree with TRBD2. The germline V gene has CDR1 SGHRS and CDR2 YFSETQ. The CDR3 is made up of 15 amino acids. Germline trimming cut 0 bases from V and 9 bases from J; bases unmatched to any gene: 5. The CDR3 DNA is TGCGCCAGCAGCTTGGTAACTAGCGGGAGTTCTGAGCAGTTCTTC. Translating gives CASSLVTSGSSEQFF.

V gene TRBV18 combines with J gene TRBJ2-5; TRBD2 aligns across 8 bases. V lost 5 bases, J lost 5 bases, and 13 bases stayed unmatched. Germline V gene data show CDR1 as KGHSH and CDR2 as LQKENI. The CDR3 is 16 amino acids. The CDR3 spells CASSSSSGRGVETQYF. The CDR3 coding sequence is TGTGCCAGCTCAAGTTCAAGCGGGAGAGGGGTGGAGACCCAGTACTTC.

The chain links TRBV29-1 to TRBJ2-5, with D perhaps matching TRBD1 (5 bases). Per the germline V gene, CDR1 is SQVTM and CDR2 is ANQGSEA. The CDR3 length is 14 residues. The V end was cut by 0 bases, the J end by 1 base, with 9 bases between. The CDR3 coding sequence is TGCAGCGTTGAAGAGGAGACAGCCCAAGAGACCCAGTACTTC. This encodes CSVEEETAQETQYF.

This chain connects TRBV7-3 to TRBJ1-1; no definite D call. In germline, CDR1 is SGHTA, CDR2 FQGTGA. Trimming removed 2 bases at V and 4 bases at J, with 8 bases between. The CDR3 loop spans 13 amino acids. CDR3 amino acids: CASSLAAGTEAFF. Written as DNA, the CDR3 is TGTGCCAGCAGCTTAGCCGCGGGCACTGAAGCTTTCTTT.